The entry below gives a single T cell receptor beta chain sequence along with its context. The record originates from a study of blood T cell repertoires in COVID-19. The overall study: The study drew acute and convalescent COVID-19 samples from the United States, Italy and Spain.

Clones were sequenced by immunoSEQ multiplex PCR, and TCRdb holds only the in-frame ones, with some missing. This table has around 71,000 clones, 70% to 85% appearing once. V lost 3 bases, J lost 0 bases, and 12 bases lay in between. The germline V gene encodes CDR1 DFQATT and CDR2 SNEGSKA (reference sequence). The CDR3 runs to 15 residues. The sequenced sample consisted of peripheral blood. The sequence came from a man between 65 and 85 years old with acute or convalescent COVID-19. This chain links TRBV20-1 with TRBJ1-5, with no clear D. CDR3 DNA: TGCAGTGCTAGTGTGGTCAGATATAGCAATCAGCCCCAGCATTTT. This sequence encodes CSASVVRYSNQPQHF.